The T cell receptor (beta chain) under discussion was sequenced for a study of cytomegalovirus exposure and HLA in healthy donors. Study conclusions and caveats: Analyses of presence/absence relied on an assumption of roughly uniform sequencing depth across donors. In an earlier analysis, in some 540 donors, most V segments appeared productive either ~87% or ~30% of the time. In a later analysis, V- and J-gene trimming of beta chains associated with a DCLRE1C missense variant, replicated independently. It was confirmed in vitro that a few of the CMV-associated chains were specific for CMV antigens.

J lost 2 bases, V lost 3 bases, and 15 bases had no gene match. Germline values: CDR1 MNHEY, CDR2 SMNVEV (reference sequence). The CDR3 spans 19 residues. PCR amplification relied on 60 Vbeta primers (plus 13 Jbeta primers). This table comes from immunoSEQ multiplex PCR, and its TCRdb copy is limited to in-frame clones, with some not included. This table has roughly 190,000 clones, around 78% appearing once. As for this clone: What it binds is not known.

The sequenced material came from PBMCs. This sequence was found in a young woman in good health and CMV-seropositive. The chain links TRBV27 to TRBJ1-2, with 10 bases matching TRBD1. As DNA, the CDR3 is TGTGCCAGCAGTTTCCTGAACCGGGACAGGGGCGGGTGGAACTATGGCTACACCTTC. It yields the protein CASSFLNRDRGGWNYGYTF.